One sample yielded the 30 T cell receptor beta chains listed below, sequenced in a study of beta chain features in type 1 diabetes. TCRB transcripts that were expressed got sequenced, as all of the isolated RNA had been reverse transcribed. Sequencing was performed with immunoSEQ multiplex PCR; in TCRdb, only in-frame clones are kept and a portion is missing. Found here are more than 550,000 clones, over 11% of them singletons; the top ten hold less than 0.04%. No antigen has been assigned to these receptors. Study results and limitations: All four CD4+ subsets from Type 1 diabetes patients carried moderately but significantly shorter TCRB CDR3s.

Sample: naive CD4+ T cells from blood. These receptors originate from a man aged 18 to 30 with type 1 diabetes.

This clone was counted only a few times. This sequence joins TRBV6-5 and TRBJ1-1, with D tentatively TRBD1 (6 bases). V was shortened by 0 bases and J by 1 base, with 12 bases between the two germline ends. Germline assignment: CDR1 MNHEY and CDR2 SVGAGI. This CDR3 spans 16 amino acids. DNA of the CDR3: TGTGCCAGCAGTTACTCGTCAGGGGATTCGAACACTGAAGCTTTCTTT. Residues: CASSYSSGDSNTEAFF.

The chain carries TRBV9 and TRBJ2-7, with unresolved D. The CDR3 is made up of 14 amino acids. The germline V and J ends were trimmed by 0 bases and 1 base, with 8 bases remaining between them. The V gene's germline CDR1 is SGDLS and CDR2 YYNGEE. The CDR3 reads CASSVASSSYEQYF. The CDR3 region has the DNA TGTGCCAGCAGCGTAGCCTCTTCTTCCTACGAGCAGTACTTC.

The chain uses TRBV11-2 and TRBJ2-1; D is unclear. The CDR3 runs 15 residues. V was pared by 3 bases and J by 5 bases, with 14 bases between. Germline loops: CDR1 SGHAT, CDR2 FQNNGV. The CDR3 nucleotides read TGTGCCAGCAGCTTGTTGTCAGTCGCCAACAATGAGCAGTTCTTC. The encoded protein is CASSLLSVANNEQFF.

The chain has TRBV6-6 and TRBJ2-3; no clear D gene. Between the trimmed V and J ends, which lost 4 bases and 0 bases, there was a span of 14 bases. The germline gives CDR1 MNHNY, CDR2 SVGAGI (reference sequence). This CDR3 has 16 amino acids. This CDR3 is CASSSPTITSTDTQYF. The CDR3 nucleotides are TGTGCCAGCAGTTCCCCGACAATCACAAGCACAGATACGCAGTATTTT.

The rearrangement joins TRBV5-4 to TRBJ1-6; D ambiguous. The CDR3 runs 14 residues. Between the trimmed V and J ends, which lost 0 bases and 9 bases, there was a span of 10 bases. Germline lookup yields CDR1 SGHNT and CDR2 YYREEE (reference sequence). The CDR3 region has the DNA TGTGCCAGCAGCTTGGCCGATGGGGTTTCACCCCTCCACTTT. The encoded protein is CASSLADGVSPLHF. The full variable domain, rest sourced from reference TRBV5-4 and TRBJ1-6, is ETGVTQSPTHLIKTRGQQVTLRCSSQSGHNTVSWYQQALGQGPQFIFQYYREEENGRGNFPPRFSGLQFPNYSSELNVNALELDDSALYLCASSLADGVSPLHFGNGTRLTVT.

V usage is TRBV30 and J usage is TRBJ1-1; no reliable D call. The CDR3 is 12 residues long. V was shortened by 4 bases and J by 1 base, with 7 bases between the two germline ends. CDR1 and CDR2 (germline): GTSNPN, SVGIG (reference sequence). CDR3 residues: CAWTSSNTEAFF. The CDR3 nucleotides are TGTGCCTGGACATCCTCGAACACTGAAGCTTTCTTT.

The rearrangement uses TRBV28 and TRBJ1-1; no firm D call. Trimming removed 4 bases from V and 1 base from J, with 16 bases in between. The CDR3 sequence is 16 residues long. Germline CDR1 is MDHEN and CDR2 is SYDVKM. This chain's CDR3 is CASSSPGTRGNTEAFF. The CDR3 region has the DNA TGTGCCAGCAGTTCCCCAGGTACGCGGGGGAACACTGAAGCTTTCTTT.

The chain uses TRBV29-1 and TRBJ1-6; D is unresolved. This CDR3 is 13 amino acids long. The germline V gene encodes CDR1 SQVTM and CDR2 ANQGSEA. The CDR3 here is CSGLWWRNSPLHF. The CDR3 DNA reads TGCAGTGGACTTTGGTGGAGAAATTCACCCCTCCACTTT.

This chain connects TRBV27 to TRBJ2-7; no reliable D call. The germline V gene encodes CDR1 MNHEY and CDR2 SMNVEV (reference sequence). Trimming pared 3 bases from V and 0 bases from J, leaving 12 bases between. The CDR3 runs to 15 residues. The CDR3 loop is CASSLSQVSSYEQYF. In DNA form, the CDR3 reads TGTGCCAGCAGTTTGAGCCAGGTTAGCTCCTACGAGCAGTACTTC.

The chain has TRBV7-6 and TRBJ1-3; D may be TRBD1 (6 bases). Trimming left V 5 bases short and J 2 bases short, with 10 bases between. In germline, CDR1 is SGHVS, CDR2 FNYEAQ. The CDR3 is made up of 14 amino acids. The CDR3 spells CASSPGQPGNTIYF. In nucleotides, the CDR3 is TGTGCCAGCAGCCCCGGACAGCCTGGAAACACCATATATTTT.

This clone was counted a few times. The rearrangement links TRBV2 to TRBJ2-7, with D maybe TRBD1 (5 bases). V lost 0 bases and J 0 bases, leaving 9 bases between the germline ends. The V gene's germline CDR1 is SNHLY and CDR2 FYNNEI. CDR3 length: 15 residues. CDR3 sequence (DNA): TGTGCCAGCAGTGAAGCGGGGCATCTCTCCTACGAGCAGTACTTC. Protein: CASSEAGHLSYEQYF.

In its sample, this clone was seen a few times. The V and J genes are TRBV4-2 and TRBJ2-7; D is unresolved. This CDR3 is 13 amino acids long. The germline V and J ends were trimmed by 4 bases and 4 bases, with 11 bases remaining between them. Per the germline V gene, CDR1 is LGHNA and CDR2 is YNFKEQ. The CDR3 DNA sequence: TGTGCCAGCAGCCCTCAGATGGATTACGAGCAGTACTTC. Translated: CASSPQMDYEQYF.

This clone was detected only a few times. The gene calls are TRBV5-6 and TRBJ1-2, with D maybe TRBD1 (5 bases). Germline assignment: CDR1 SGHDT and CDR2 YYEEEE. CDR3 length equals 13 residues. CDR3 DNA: TGTGAGGGACGGTTAAACCGGGACTATGGCTACACCTTC. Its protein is CEGRLNRDYGYTF.

This CDR3 reads CACPGTGGYNEQFF. The CDR3 DNA reads as TGTGCCTGCCCCGGGACAGGGGGCTACAATGAGCAGTTCTTC. The chain employs TRBV6-5 and TRBJ2-1; TRBD1 aligns across 11 bases. The germline gives CDR1 MNHEY, CDR2 SVGAGI. The CDR3 extends over 14 amino acids. The V segment lost 11 bases and the J segment 3 bases; nucleotides outside the gene matches: 6.

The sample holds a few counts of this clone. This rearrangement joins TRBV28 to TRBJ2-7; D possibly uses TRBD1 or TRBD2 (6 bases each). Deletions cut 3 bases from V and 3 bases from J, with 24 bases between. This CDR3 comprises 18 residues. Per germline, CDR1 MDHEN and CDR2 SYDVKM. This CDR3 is CASSFFGIRGTNLYEQYF. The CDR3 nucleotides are TGTGCCAGCAGTTTTTTTGGTATTCGGGGGACAAATCTCTACGAGCAGTACTTC. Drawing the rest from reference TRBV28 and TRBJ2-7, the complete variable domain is DVKVTQSSRYLVKRTGEKVFLECVQDMDHENMFWYRQDPGLGLRLIYFSYDVKMKEKGDIPEGYSVSREKKERFSLILESASTNQTSMYLCASSFFGIRGTNLYEQYFGPGTRLTVT.

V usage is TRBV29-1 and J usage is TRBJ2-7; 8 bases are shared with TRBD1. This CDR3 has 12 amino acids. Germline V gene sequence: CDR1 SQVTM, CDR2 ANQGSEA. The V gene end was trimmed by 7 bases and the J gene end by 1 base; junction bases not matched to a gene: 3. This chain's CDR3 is CSAQGASYEQYF. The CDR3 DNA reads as TGCAGCGCCCAGGGGGCATCCTACGAGCAGTACTTC.

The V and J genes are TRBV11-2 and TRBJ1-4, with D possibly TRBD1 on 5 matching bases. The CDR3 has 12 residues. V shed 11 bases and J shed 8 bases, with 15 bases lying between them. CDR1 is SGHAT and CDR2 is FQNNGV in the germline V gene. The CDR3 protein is CASGTKEEKLFF. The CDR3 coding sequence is TGTGCCTCCGGGACGAAGGAAGAAAAACTGTTTTTT. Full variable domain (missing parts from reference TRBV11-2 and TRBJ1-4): EAGVAQSPRYKIIEKRQSVAFWCNPISGHATLYWYQQILGQGPKLLIQFQNNGVVDDSQLPKDRFSAERLKGVDSTLKIQPAKLEDSAVYLCASGTKEEKLFFGSGTQLSVL.

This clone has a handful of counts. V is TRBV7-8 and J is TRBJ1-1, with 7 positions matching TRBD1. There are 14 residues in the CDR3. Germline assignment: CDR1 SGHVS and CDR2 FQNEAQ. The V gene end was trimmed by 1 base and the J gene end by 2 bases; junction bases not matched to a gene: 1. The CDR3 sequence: CASSLDRGNTEAFF. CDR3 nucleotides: TGTGCCAGCAGCTTAGACAGGGGAAACACTGAAGCTTTCTTT.

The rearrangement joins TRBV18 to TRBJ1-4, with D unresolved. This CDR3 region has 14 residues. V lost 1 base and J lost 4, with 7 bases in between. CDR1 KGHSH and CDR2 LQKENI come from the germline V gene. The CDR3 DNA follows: TGTGCCAGCTCACCACGGCAGCTTAATGAAAAACTGTTTTTT. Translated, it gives CASSPRQLNEKLFF.

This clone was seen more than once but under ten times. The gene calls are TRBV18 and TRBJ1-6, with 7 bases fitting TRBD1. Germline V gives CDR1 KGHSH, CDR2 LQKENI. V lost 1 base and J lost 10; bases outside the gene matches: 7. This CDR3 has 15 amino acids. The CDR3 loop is CASSPQEGGRSPLHF. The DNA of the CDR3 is TGTGCCAGCTCACCACAGGAAGGGGGCAGATCACCCCTCCACTTT.

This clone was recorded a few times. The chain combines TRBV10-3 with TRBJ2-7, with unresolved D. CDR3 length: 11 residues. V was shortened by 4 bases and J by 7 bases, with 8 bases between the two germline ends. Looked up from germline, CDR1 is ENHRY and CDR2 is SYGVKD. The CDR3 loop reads CAISAGWEQYF. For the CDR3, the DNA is TGTGCCATCAGTGCGGGCTGGGAGCAGTACTTC.

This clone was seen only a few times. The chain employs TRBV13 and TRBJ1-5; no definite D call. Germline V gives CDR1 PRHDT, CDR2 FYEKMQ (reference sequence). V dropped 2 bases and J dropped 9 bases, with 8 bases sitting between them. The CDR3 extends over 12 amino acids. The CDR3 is CASSLNGRPQHF. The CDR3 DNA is TGTGCCAGCAGCTTAAACGGTCGGCCCCAGCATTTT. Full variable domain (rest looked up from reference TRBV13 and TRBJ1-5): AAGVIQSPRHLIKEKRETATLKCYPIPRHDTVYWYQQGPGQDPQFLISFYEKMQSDKGSIPDRFSAQQFSDYHSELNMSSLELGDSALYFCASSLNGRPQHFGDGTRLSIL.

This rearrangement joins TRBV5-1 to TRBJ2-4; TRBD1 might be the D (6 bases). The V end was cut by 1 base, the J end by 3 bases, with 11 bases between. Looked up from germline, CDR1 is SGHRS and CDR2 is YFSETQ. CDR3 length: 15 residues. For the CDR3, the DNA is TGCGCCAGCAGCTTGACGATCAGGGGCAAAAACATTCAGTACTTC. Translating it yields CASSLTIRGKNIQYF. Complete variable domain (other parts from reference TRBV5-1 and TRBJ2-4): KAGVTQTPRYLIKTRGQQVTLSCSPISGHRSVSWYQQTPGQGLQFLFEYFSETQRNKGNFPGRFSGRQFSNSRSEMNVSTLELGDSALYLCASSLTIRGKNIQYFGAGTRLSVL.

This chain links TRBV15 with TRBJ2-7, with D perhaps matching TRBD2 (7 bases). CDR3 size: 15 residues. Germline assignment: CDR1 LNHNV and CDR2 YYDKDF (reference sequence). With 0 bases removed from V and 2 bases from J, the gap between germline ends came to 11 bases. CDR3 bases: TGTGCCACCAGCAGAGATCGGCGGGGGCCCTACGAGCAGTACTTC. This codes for CATSRDRRGPYEQYF.

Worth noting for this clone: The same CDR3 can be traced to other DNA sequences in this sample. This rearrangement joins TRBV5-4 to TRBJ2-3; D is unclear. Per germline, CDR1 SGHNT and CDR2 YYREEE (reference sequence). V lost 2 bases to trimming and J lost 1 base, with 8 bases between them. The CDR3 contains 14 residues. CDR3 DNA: TGTGCCAGCAGCTTAGCCCCTGGCACAGATACGCAGTATTTT. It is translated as CASSLAPGTDTQYF.

The CDR3 DNA reads TGCGCCAGCAGCCCGGCTAGTAGTCGGGAGCAGTTCTTC. Translating gives CASSPASSREQFF. The chain couples TRBV5-1 to TRBJ2-1; D is uncertain. The germline V gene encodes CDR1 SGHRS and CDR2 YFSETQ. The CDR3 extends over 13 amino acids. V was pared by 4 bases and J by 10 bases, with 15 bases between.

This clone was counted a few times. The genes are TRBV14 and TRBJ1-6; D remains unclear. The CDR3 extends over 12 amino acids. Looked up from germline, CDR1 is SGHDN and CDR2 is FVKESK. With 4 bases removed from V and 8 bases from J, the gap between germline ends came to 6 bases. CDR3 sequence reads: CASSRDYSPLHF. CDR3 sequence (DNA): TGTGCCAGCAGCCGTGATTATTCACCCCTCCACTTT.

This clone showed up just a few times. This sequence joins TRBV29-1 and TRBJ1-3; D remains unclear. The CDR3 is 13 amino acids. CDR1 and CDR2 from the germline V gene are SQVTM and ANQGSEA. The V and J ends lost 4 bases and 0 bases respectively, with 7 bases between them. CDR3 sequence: CSVAHLSGNTIYF. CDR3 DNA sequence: TGCAGCGTTGCCCACCTCTCTGGAAACACCATATATTTT.

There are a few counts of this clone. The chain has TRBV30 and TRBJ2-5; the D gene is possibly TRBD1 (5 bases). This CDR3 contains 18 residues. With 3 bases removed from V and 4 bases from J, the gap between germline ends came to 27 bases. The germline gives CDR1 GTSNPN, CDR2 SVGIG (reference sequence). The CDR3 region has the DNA TGTGCCTGGAGGATTGTCAGACAGACTCATCCATTAAGAGAGACCCAGTACTTC. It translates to CAWRIVRQTHPLRETQYF.

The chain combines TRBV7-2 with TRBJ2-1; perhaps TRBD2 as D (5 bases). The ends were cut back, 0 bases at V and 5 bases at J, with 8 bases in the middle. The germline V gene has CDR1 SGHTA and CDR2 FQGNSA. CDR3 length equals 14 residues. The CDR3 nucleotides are TGTGCCAGCAGCTTAGCGTGGCGGGACAATGAGCAGTTCTTC. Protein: CASSLAWRDNEQFF.